Each of the 28 T cell receptor beta chains below was sequenced from the same sample in a study of blood T cell repertoires in COVID-19. The repertoire was sequenced with immunoSEQ multiplex PCR; TCRdb's copy has only in-frame clones and lacks some. The table lists almost 250,000 clones, around 89% of them singletons. The specimen sequenced was PBMCs or T cells enriched from blood (not recorded which). The receptors stem from a woman aged 25-40 years who had recovered from COVID-19.

V and J are TRBV7-9 and TRBJ1-5; D unclear. The V and J ends lost 4 bases and 5 bases respectively, with 6 bases between them. CDR3 length: 12 amino acids. Germline V lookup: CDR1 SEHNR, CDR2 FQNEAQ (reference sequence). The CDR3: CASSSQDQPQHF. Here the CDR3 DNA reads TGTGCCAGCAGCTCACAAGATCAGCCCCAGCATTTT.

The V and J genes are TRBV19 and TRBJ2-1; TRBD2 aligns across 10 bases. CDR3 size: 15 residues. The germline V gene encodes CDR1 LNHDA and CDR2 SQIVND (reference sequence). J gave up 8 bases and V 7 bases, and 11 bases lay outside the gene matches. The CDR3 here is CASKMSGRATYEQFF. Written as DNA, the CDR3 is TGTGCCAGTAAAATGAGCGGGAGGGCCACTTATGAGCAGTTCTTC.

The chain has TRBV5-8 and TRBJ2-1; 9 bases fit TRBD2. V lost 0 bases, J lost 5 bases, and 6 bases stayed unmatched. The CDR3 sequence is 16 residues long. Looked up from germline, CDR1 is SGHTS and CDR2 is YDEGEE. The CDR3: CASSLEGLATNNEQFF. As DNA, the CDR3 is TGTGCCAGCAGCTTGGAGGGACTAGCTACTAACAATGAGCAGTTCTTC.

This chain connects TRBV18 to TRBJ2-1, with 8 nucleotides matching TRBD1. Germline trimming cut 5 bases from V and 7 bases from J; bases unmatched to any gene: 7. The germline V gene encodes CDR1 KGHSH and CDR2 LQKENI. The CDR3 is 14 residues long. The CDR3 region is CASSDRTGRNEQFF. DNA of the CDR3: TGTGCCAGCTCAGACCGGACAGGGAGGAATGAGCAGTTCTTC.

This chain links TRBV5-1 with TRBJ1-2; weak D call: TRBD1 (5 bases). CDR1 and CDR2 from the germline V gene are SGHRS and YFSETQ. V was pared by 4 bases and J by 2 bases, with 9 bases between. This CDR3 contains 13 residues. The DNA of the CDR3 is TGCGCCAGCAGCGTAGACAGAAACTATGGCTACACCTTC. Translating it yields CASSVDRNYGYTF.

The J gene is TRBJ2-2, the V gene TRBV7-6, with D hard to call. The V end lost 5 bases, the J end lost 1 base, and 14 bases lay between the germline ends. CDR1 and CDR2 (germline): SGHVS, FNYEAQ. CDR3 length: 16 residues. In DNA form, the CDR3 reads TGTGCCAGCAGCCTAAATCCCGCAGGGAACACCGGGGAGCTGTTTTTT. Translation: CASSLNPAGNTGELFF.

This sequence joins TRBV5-1 and TRBJ2-7; D perhaps matches TRBD2 (5 bases). Germline V CDR1 and CDR2: SGHRS, YFSETQ. V shed 4 bases and J shed 2 bases, with 28 bases lying between them. The CDR3 extends over 19 amino acids. The CDR3 coding sequence is TGCGCCAGCAGCCCTACGGCTACCACGGGCGGGCGACTCCCCTACGAGCAGTACTTC. Translated: CASSPTATTGGRLPYEQYF.

Here the CDR3 reads CASSIYSGSTDTQYF. DNA of the CDR3: TGTGCCAGTAGTATTTATAGCGGGAGCACAGATACGCAGTATTTT. The rearrangement joins TRBV19 to TRBJ2-3; 7 bases fit TRBD2. V was clipped by 3 bases and J by 0 bases; unmatched bases: 3. This CDR3 is 15 amino acids long. Germline CDR1 is LNHDA and CDR2 is SQIVND (reference sequence).

V and J are TRBV11-1 and TRBJ1-6; a possible D gene is TRBD1 (5 bases). The CDR3 extends over 13 amino acids. Germline values: CDR1 SGHAT, CDR2 FQDESV (reference sequence). V dropped 1 base and J dropped 10 bases, with 8 bases sitting between them. CDR3 nucleotide sequence: TGTGCCAGCAGCTTAGGGGGCGAATCACCCCTCCACTTT. It specifies CASSLGGESPLHF.

This chain links TRBV4-1 with TRBJ2-1; D is possibly TRBD2 (5 bases). Germline assignment: CDR1 MGHRA and CDR2 YSYEKL. The V end lost 1 base, the J end lost 4 bases, and 26 bases lay between the germline ends. The CDR3 loop spans 20 amino acids. DNA of the CDR3: TGCGCCAGCAGCCAAGGGGTGGAGGCAGGATCCTTAAAATCTTACAATGAGCAGTTCTTC. Residues: CASSQGVEAGSLKSYNEQFF.

This chain links TRBV27 with TRBJ1-4, with D tentatively TRBD1 (5 bases). CDR1 is MNHEY and CDR2 is SMNVEV in the germline V gene (reference sequence). The CDR3 is 19 amino acids. Trimming cost V 6 bases and J 0 bases, with 23 bases left between them. The DNA for the CDR3 is TGTGCCAGCAGACCTGACGCGGGGGGTCTAGCCGCAACTAATGAAAAACTGTTTTTT. Translated, it gives CASRPDAGGLAATNEKLFF.

In nucleotides, the CDR3 is TGTGCCACCAGTGATCCGGCACAGGGAAATTACAATGAGCAGTTCTTC. Its protein is CATSDPAQGNYNEQFF. The J gene is TRBJ2-1, the V gene TRBV24-1, with D perhaps matching TRBD1 (6 bases). In germline, CDR1 is KGHDR, CDR2 SFDVKD. The germline V and J ends were trimmed by 3 bases and 4 bases, with 15 bases remaining between them. There are 16 residues in the CDR3.

This rearrangement joins TRBV28 to TRBJ1-4; TRBD1 matches at 11 bases. The V and J ends lost 3 bases and 7 bases, in that order; junction bases with no gene match: 10. CDR1 is MDHEN, CDR2 SYDVKM, per germline. This CDR3 contains 17 residues. The CDR3 here is CASSFEDRGLFGEKLFF. For the CDR3, the DNA is TGTGCCAGCAGTTTCGAGGACAGGGGGCTCTTTGGTGAAAAACTGTTTTTT.

This chain connects TRBV5-1 to TRBJ2-7, with 8 nucleotides matching TRBD1. The CDR3 has 14 residues. Germline V lookup: CDR1 SGHRS, CDR2 YFSETQ. After removal of 3 bases from V and 3 bases from J, the junction contained 5 bases not matched to a gene. In nucleotides, the CDR3 is TGCGCCAGCAGCTCCCAAGGACAGGGCTACGAGCAGTACTTC. This gives the protein CASSSQGQGYEQYF.

The chain carries TRBV18 and TRBJ2-7; TRBD2 agrees at 11 bases. Germline V gene data show CDR1 as KGHSH and CDR2 as LQKENI. With V trimmed by 2 bases and J by 4 bases, 19 bases remained unmatched. The CDR3 sequence is 20 residues long. The CDR3 protein is CASSPTLLSGTSGIFYEQYF. The DNA of the CDR3 is TGTGCCAGCTCACCAACCCTATTATCCGGGACTAGCGGAATCTTTTACGAGCAGTACTTC.

V is TRBV24-1 and J is TRBJ1-2; TRBD1 aligns across 8 bases. The CDR3 has 13 amino acids. V shed 7 bases, J shed 7 bases, and the junction held 7 bases outside the gene matches. CDR1 KGHDR and CDR2 SFDVKD come from the germline V gene. CDR3 sequence: CATSRGPLAGYTF. The CDR3 bases are TGTGCCACCAGCAGGGGGCCCCTGGCTGGCTACACCTTC.

The rearrangement uses TRBV29-1 and TRBJ1-2; D unclear. The CDR3 is 11 residues long. The germline V gene has CDR1 SQVTM and CDR2 ANQGSEA. Between the trimmed V and J ends, which lost 3 bases and 1 base, there was a span of 3 bases. CDR3 protein: CSVDINYGYTF. The CDR3 bases are TGCAGCGTTGACATTAACTATGGCTACACCTTC.

The CDR3 bases are TGTGCCAGCAGCTTAGGTGGGACTAGCGGAGGTGAGCAGTTCTTC. Protein sequence: CASSLGGTSGGEQFF. V usage is TRBV11-2 and J usage is TRBJ2-1; the match to TRBD2 covers 11 bases. Per germline, CDR1 SGHAT and CDR2 FQNNGV. The CDR3 has 15 amino acids. V lost 1 base to trimming and J lost 9 bases; unmatched junction nucleotides: 5.

V and J are TRBV19 and TRBJ2-3; 9 bases fit TRBD2. Germline trimming cut 3 bases from V and 8 bases from J; bases unmatched to any gene: 6. Germline CDR1 LNHDA, CDR2 SQIVND (reference sequence). The CDR3 loop spans 14 amino acids. CDR3 protein: CASSMIAGDRTQYF. The CDR3 DNA reads TGTGCCAGTAGTATGATAGCGGGAGATCGTACGCAGTATTTT.

V and J are TRBV10-3 and TRBJ1-1; 9 nucleotides match TRBD1. Trimming removed 6 bases from V and 1 base from J; junction bases left unmatched: 3. There are 14 residues in the CDR3. The germline V gene has CDR1 ENHRY and CDR2 SYGVKD. The CDR3 sequence is CAISGTGQNTEAFF. The CDR3 DNA sequence: TGTGCCATCAGCGGGACAGGGCAGAACACTGAAGCTTTCTTT.

V and J are TRBV7-9 and TRBJ2-2, with a tentative D call TRBD2 (6 bases). The CDR3 sequence is 13 residues long. From germline, CDR1 is SEHNR and CDR2 FQNEAQ (reference sequence). Trimming shortened V by 5 bases and J by 4 bases, and 8 bases separated the two germline ends. The CDR3 region has the DNA TGTGCCAGCAGCATCGGGGGCACCGGGGAGCTGTTTTTT. Protein product: CASSIGGTGELFF.

In this sample, this clone turned up a few times. This chain joins TRBV6-1 and TRBJ1-2, with D possibly matching TRBD1 (6 bases). Germline CDR1 and CDR2: MNHNS and SASEGT. Between the trimmed V and J ends, which lost 1 base and 7 bases, there was a span of 16 bases. The CDR3 loop spans 15 amino acids. Here the CDR3 reads CASSEGGGGFSGYTF. The CDR3 DNA follows: TGTGCCAGCAGTGAAGGAGGGGGGGGTTTCTCTGGCTACACCTTC.

This chain connects TRBV6-5 to TRBJ2-1; 10 bases match TRBD2. The CDR3 is 15 amino acids. The germline gives CDR1 MNHEY, CDR2 SVGAGI. With V trimmed by 6 bases and J by 6 bases, 8 bases remained unmatched. The CDR3 here is CASRNAGTSVNEQFF. The CDR3 DNA reads as TGTGCCAGCAGGAACGCCGGGACTAGCGTCAATGAGCAGTTCTTC.

The genes are TRBV7-9 and TRBJ2-7; D not certain. The V and J ends lost 5 bases and 3 bases respectively, with 8 bases between them. CDR3 length equals 12 residues. The germline V gene has CDR1 SEHNR and CDR2 FQNEAQ (reference sequence). The CDR3 DNA is TGTGCCAGCAGCCATCCGAGCTACGAGCAGTACTTC. Protein: CASSHPSYEQYF.

The chain combines TRBV5-4 with TRBJ1-5; D unresolved. Trimming removed 4 bases from V and 0 bases from J, with 8 bases in between. The CDR3 sequence is 14 residues long. CDR1 and CDR2 from the germline V gene are SGHNT and YYREEE (reference sequence). This chain's CDR3 is CASSGIDSNQPQHF. The CDR3 DNA is TGTGCCAGCAGCGGTATAGATAGCAATCAGCCCCAGCATTTT.

The chain combines TRBV12-5 with TRBJ2-1, with unresolved D. The CDR3 spans 14 residues. CDR1 is LGHNT and CDR2 is FRNRAP in the germline V gene. Between the trimmed V and J ends, which lost 6 bases and 4 bases, there was a span of 13 bases. In nucleotides, the CDR3 is TGTGCTAGTGGGTGGAACGCCGGGTACAATGAGCAGTTCTTC. As protein: CASGWNAGYNEQFF. Together with reference TRBV12-5 and TRBJ2-1, the CDR3 gives the full variable domain: DARVTQTPRHKVTEMGQEVTMRCQPILGHNTVFWYRQTMMQGLELLAYFRNRAPLDDSGMPKDRFSAEMPDATLATLKIQPSEPRDSAVYFCASGWNAGYNEQFFGPGTRLTVL.

A few counts support this clone. The genes are TRBV2 and TRBJ1-2, with D perhaps TRBD1 (5 bases). The CDR3 contains 15 residues. The V end lost 1 base, the J end lost 5 bases, and 14 bases lay between the germline ends. Germline V gene sequence: CDR1 SNHLY, CDR2 FYNNEI. CDR3 DNA sequence: TGTGCCAGCAGTGAAGAGGGGTTAGTTGAGTATGGCTACACCTTC. Amino acids: CASSEEGLVEYGYTF.

This clone was found a few times. The rearrangement uses TRBV27 and TRBJ2-4; 8 bases are shared with TRBD2. J gave up 6 bases and V 4 bases, and 8 bases lay outside the gene matches. CDR1 and CDR2 (germline): MNHEY, SMNVEV (reference sequence). The CDR3 consists of 15 residues. The DNA of the CDR3 is TGTGCCAGCAGTTACCGGATCGGGGGGGCAAACATTCAGTACTTC. Translation: CASSYRIGGANIQYF.